The 3 T cell receptor beta chains below all came from one sample that was sequenced in a study of post-analysis software for immune sequencing data. General study findings and limits: Four to six TRBV segments were more frequent in patients than controls; TRBV5-6, TRBV5-1 and TRBV20-1 belonged to this group.

Every TCR beta cDNA library bore unique molecular identifiers. In TCRdb, the PCR reads were re-called with MiXCR into one record per CDR3 protein. The sample contains hundreds of thousands of distinct CDR3 sequences, approximately 30% of which appear only once. Their cognate antigens are unknown. Specimen: blood. These receptors came from a girl aged 10-17 years with multiple sclerosis.

CDR3 DNA sequence: TGTGCCAGCATAAGGAGGCGGGGGGGCACAGATACGCAGTATTTT. Translated, it gives CASIRRRGGTDTQYF. The rearrangement uses TRBV7-9 and TRBJ2-3; 8 bases are a match to TRBD2. Germline assignment: CDR1 SEHNR and CDR2 FQNEAQ (reference sequence). V lost 7 bases to trimming and J lost 1 base; unmatched junction nucleotides: 7. This CDR3 comprises 15 residues.

This clonotype was picked up a small number of times. The genes are TRBV29-1 and TRBJ2-7; 8 bases are shared with TRBD1. Germline V gives CDR1 SQVTM, CDR2 ANQGSEA. The CDR3 covers 14 residues. The junction had 9 bases not matched to a gene; V was cut back by 6 bases and J by 2 bases. CDR3 residues: CSVLPGQVTYEQYF. DNA of the CDR3: TGCAGCGTGCTGCCGGGACAGGTCACCTACGAGCAGTACTTC.

The chain employs TRBV5-1 and TRBJ1-1; D gene unclear. Trimming took 2 bases from V and 0 from J, leaving 11 bases between them. The CDR3 loop spans 15 amino acids. Germline values: CDR1 SGHRS, CDR2 YFSETQ. For the CDR3, the DNA is TGCGCCAGCAGCTTACCGGGGAGCATGAACACTGAAGCTTTCTTT. It specifies CASSLPGSMNTEAFF.